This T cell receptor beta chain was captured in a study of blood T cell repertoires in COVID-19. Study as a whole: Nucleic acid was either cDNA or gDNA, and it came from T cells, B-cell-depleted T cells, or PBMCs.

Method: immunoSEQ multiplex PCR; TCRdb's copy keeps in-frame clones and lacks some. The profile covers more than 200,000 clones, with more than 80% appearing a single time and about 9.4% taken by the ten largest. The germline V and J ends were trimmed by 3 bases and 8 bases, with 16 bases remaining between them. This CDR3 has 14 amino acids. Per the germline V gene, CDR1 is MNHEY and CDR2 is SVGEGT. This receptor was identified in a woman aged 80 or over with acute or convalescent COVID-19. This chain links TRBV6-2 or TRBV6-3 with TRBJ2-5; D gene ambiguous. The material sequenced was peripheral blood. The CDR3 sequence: CASSYFSALGTQYF. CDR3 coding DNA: TGTGCCAGCAGTTATTTCAGCGCCCTAGGAACCCAGTACTTC.